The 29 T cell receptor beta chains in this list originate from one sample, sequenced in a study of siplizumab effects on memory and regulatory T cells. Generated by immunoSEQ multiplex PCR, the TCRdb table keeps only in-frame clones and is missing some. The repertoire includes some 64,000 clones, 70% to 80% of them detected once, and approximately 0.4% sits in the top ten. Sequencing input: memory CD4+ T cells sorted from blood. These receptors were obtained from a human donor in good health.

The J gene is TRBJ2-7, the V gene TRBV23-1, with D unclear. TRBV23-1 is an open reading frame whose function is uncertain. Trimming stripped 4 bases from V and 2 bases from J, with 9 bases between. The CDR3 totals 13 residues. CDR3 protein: CASSLTTAYEQYF. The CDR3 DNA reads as TGCGCCAGCAGTCTAACTACAGCCTACGAGCAGTACTTC.

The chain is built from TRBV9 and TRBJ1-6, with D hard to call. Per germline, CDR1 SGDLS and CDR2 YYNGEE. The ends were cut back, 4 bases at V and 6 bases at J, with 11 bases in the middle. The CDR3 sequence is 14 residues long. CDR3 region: CASSPGVGNSPLHF. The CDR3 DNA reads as TGTGCCAGCAGCCCCGGGGTAGGTAATTCACCCCTCCACTTT.

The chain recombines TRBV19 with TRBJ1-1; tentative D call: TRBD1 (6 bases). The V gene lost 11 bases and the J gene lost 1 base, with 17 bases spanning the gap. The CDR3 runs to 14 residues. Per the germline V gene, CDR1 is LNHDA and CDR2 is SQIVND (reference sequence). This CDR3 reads CASCNDRRNTEAFF. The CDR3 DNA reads TGTGCCTCCTGCAATGACAGGAGGAACACTGAAGCTTTCTTT.

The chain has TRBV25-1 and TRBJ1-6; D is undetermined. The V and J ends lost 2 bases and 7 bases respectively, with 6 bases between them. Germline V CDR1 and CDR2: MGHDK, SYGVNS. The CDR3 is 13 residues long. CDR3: CASSEQQNSPLHF. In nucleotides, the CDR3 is TGTGCCAGCAGTGAACAGCAGAATTCACCCCTCCACTTT.

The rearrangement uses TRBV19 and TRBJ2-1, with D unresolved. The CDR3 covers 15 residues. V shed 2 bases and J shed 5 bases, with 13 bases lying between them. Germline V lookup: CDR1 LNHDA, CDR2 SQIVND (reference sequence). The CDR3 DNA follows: TGTGCCAGTAGTATACAAAGGGCAGTAAACAATGAGCAGTTCTTC. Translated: CASSIQRAVNNEQFF.

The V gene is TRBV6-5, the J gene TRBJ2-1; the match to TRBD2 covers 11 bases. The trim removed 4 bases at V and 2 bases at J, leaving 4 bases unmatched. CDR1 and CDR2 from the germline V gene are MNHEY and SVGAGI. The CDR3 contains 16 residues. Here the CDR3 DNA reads TGTGCCAGCAGTTCCTTAGCGGGGGGGACCTACAATGAGCAGTTCTTC. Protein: CASSSLAGGTYNEQFF.

The CDR3 nucleotides are TGTGCCAGCAGATTCGCCGGGACTAACTTCAATGAGCAGTTCTTC. Amino acids: CASRFAGTNFNEQFF. This rearrangement joins TRBV5-4 to TRBJ2-1, with 7 bases lining up with TRBD2. CDR3 length: 15 residues. Trimming cost V 5 bases and J 6 bases; bases outside gene matches: 11. CDR1 is SGHNT and CDR2 is YYREEE in the germline V gene (reference sequence).

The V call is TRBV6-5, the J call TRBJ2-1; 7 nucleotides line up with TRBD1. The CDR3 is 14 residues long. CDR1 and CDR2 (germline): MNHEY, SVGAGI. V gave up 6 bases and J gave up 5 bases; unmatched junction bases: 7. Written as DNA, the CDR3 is TGTGCCAGCAGCGACTCGACAGGGCACAATGAGCAGTTCTTC. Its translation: CASSDSTGHNEQFF.

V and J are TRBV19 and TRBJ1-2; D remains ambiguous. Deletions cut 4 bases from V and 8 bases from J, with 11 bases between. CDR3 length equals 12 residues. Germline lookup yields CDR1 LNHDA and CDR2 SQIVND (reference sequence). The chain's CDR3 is CASSRVSSGYTF. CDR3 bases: TGTGCCAGTAGTAGAGTATCTTCGGGCTACACCTTC. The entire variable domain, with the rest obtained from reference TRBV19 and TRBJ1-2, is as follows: DGGITQSPKYLFRKEGQNVTLSCEQNLNHDAMYWYRQDPGQGLRLIYYSQIVNDFQKGDIAEGYSVSREKKESFPLTVTSAQKNPTAFYLCASSRVSSGYTFGSGTRLTVV.

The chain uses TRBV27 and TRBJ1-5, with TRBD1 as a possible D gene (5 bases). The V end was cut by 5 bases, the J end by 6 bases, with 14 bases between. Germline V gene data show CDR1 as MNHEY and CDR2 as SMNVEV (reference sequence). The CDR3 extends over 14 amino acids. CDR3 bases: TGTGCCAGCAGTCCAAGGCGGGGGGGTCAGCCCCAGCATTTT. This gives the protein CASSPRRGGQPQHF.

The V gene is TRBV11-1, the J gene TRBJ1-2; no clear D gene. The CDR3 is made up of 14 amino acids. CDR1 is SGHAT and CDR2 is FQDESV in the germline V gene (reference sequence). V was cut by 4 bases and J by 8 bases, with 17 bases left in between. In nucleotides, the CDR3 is TGTGCCAGCAGCTCGTCGAGAGGTCCGGGCGGCTACACCTTC. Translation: CASSSSRGPGGYTF.

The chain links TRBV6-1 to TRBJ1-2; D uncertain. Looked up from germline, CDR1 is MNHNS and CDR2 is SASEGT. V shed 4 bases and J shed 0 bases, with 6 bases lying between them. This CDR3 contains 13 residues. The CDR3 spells CASSAGANYGYTF. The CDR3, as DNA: TGTGCCAGCAGTGCTGGAGCTAACTATGGCTACACCTTC.

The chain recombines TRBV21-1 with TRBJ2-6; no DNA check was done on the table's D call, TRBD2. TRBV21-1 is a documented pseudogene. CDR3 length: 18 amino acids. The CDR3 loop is CASSKVIAGTSGANVLTF. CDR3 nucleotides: TGTGCCAGCAGCAAAGTAATAGCGGGGACCTCTGGGGCCAACGTCCTGACTTTC.

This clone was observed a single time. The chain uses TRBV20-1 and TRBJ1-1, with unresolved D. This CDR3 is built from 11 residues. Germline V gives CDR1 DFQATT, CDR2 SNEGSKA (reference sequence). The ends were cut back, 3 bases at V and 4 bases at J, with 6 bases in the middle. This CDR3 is CSASPFTEAFF. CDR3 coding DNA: TGCAGTGCTAGCCCATTCACTGAAGCTTTCTTT.

CDR3 nucleotide sequence: TGTGCCAGCAGCTTAACCGGCGGGGGAGTGGGCGAGCAGTACTTC. Its protein is CASSLTGGGVGEQYF. The J gene is TRBJ2-7, the V gene TRBV11-2; 7 bases align to TRBD2. The CDR3 is 15 amino acids. Germline V gives CDR1 SGHAT, CDR2 FQNNGV. V lost 2 bases and J lost 6; bases outside the gene matches: 10.

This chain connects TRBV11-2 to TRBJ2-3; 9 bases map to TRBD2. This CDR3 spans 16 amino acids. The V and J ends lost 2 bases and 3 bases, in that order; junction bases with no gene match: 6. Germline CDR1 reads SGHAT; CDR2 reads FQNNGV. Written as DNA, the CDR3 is TGTGCCAGCAGCTTATTAAGCGGGGGGTCAACAGATACGCAGTATTTT. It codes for CASSLLSGGSTDTQYF.

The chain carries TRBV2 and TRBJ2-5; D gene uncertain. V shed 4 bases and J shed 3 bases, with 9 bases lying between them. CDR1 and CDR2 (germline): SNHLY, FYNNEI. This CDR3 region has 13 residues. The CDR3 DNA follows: TGTGCCAGCAGTGCCGAGACAAAAGAGACCCAGTACTTC. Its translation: CASSAETKETQYF.

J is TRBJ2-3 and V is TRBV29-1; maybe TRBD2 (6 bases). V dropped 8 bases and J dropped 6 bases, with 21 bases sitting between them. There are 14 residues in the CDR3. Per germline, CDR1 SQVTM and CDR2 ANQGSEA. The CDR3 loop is CSPRRREIGDTQYF. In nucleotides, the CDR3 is TGCAGCCCTCGTCGGAGGGAAATCGGGGATACGCAGTATTTT.

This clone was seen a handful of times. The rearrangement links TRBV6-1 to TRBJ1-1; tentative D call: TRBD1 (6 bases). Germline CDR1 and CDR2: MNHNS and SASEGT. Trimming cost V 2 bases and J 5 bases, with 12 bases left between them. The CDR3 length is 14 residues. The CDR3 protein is CASSELGDTTEAFF. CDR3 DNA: TGTGCCAGCAGTGAACTGGGGGACACGACTGAAGCTTTCTTT.

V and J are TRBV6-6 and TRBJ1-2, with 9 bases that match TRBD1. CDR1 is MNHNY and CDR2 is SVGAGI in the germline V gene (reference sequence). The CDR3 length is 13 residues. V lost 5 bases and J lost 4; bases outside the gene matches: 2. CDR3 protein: CASSPTGGYGYTF. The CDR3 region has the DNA TGTGCCAGCAGTCCGACAGGGGGCTATGGCTACACCTTC.

CDR3 in amino acids: CASSLLSGVTDTQYF. CDR3 DNA: TGTGCCAGCAGCTTACTTAGCGGGGTCACAGATACGCAGTATTTT. The chain couples TRBV11-2 to TRBJ2-3, with 8 nucleotides matching TRBD2. The length of the CDR3 is 15 residues. The V segment lost 2 bases and the J segment 2 bases; nucleotides outside the gene matches: 3. Per germline, CDR1 SGHAT and CDR2 FQNNGV.

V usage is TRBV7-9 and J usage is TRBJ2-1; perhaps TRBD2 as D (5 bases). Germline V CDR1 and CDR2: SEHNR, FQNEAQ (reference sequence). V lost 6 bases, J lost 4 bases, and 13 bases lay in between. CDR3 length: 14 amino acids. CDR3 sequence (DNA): TGTGCCAGCAGTCTTGGAAGGGAGTACAATGAGCAGTTCTTC. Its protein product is CASSLGREYNEQFF.

CDR3 sequence (DNA): TGTGCCAGCATGGGAGGAATTGGCAATCAGCCCCAGCATTTT. Translated, it gives CASMGGIGNQPQHF. This chain joins TRBV28 and TRBJ1-5; D is ambiguous. The germline CDR1 and CDR2 sequences are MDHEN and SYDVKM. The CDR3 has 14 amino acids. The germline V and J ends were trimmed by 7 bases and 2 bases, with 12 bases remaining between them.

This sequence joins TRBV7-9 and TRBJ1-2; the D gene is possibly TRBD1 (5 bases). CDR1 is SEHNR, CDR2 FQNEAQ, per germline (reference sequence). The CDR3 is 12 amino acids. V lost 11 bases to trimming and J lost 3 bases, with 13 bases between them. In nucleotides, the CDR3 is TGTGCCTCGGAGGGGACTTACTATGGCTACACCTTC. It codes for CASEGTYYGYTF.

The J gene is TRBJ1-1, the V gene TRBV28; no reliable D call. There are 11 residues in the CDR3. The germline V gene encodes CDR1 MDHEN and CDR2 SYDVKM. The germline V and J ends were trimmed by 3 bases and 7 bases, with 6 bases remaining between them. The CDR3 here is CASSFLDEAFF. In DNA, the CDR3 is TGTGCCAGCAGTTTTTTGGATGAAGCTTTCTTT.

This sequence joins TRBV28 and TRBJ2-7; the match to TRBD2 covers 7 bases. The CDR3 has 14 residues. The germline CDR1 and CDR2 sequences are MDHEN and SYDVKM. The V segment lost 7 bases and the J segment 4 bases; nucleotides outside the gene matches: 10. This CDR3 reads CASTVAGNNYEQYF. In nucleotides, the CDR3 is TGTGCCAGCACCGTAGCGGGCAATAATTACGAGCAGTACTTC.

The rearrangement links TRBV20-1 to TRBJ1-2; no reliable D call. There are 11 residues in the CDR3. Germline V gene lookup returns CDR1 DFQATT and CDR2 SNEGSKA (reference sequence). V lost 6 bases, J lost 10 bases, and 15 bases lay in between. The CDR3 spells CSANFGVLYTF. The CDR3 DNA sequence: TGCAGTGCCAACTTTGGGGTTCTCTACACCTTC.

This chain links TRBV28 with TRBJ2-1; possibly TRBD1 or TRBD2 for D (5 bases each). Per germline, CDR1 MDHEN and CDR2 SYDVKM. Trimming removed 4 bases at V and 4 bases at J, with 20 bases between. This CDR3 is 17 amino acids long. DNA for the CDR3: TGTGCCAGCAGTTCTAATCAGGGCCTAGAGGGGTACAATGAGCAGTTCTTC. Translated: CASSSNQGLEGYNEQFF.

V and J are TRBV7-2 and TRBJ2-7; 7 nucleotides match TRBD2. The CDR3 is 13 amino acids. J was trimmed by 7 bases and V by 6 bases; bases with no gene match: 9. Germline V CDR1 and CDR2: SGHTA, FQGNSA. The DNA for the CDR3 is TGTGCCAGCAGTTCCGGGACTACGGGGGAGCAGTACTTC. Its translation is CASSSGTTGEQYF. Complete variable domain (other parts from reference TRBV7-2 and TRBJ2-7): GAGVSQSPSNKVTEKGKDVELRCDPISGHTALYWYRQSLGQGLEFLIYFQGNSAPDKSGLPSDRFSAERTGGSVSTLTIQRTQQEDSAVYLCASSSGTTGEQYFGPGTRLTVT.